The entry that follows covers one T cell receptor beta chain sequence. The sample belongs to a study of OX40 agonist ivuxolimab in advanced cancers. The repertoire was sequenced with immunoSEQ multiplex PCR; TCRdb's copy has only in-frame clones and lacks some. The table includes roughly 89,000 clones, 85% to 90% detected once. Germline V gene sequence: CDR1 SGHAT, CDR2 FQNNGV. CDR3 length: 15 amino acids. The germline V and J ends were trimmed by 1 base and 0 bases, with 9 bases remaining between them. The sequences come from CD4+ or CD8+ T cells sorted from blood, collected in a trial of the OX40 agonist ivuxolimab. This sequence joins TRBV11-2 and TRBJ1-2; D remains unclear. The sequence was collected from an adult with an advanced solid tumor such as melanoma, head and neck, liver or kidney cancer. As DNA, the CDR3 is TGTGCCAGCAGCTTAGTTCCCCGGGCTAACTATGGCTACACCTTC. It is translated as CASSLVPRANYGYTF.